This is a list of T cell receptor beta chains from one sample in a study of CD8+CD57+ T cells in acquired aplastic anemia. TCRdb re-called the reads through MiXCR, storing one row per CDR3 protein. The table has about 180,000 distinct CDR3 sequences, about 44% seen once; the top ten hold 13%. What was sequenced was sorted CD4+, CD8+, or CD8+CD57+ T cells (not recorded which) from PBMCs. The receptors come from a human donor with aplastic anemia. The CDR3 runs from the conserved cysteine through the conserved F or W. Each record gives: clone size, D gene, V gene, J gene, CDR3 protein, CDR3 DNA. D genes are given only for firm matches. The size entry is marked missing in some rows and otherwise reads once, few, many or a size class.

.	.	TRBV12-3/TRBV12-4	TRBJ2-1	CASELEANEQFF	TGTGCCAGCGAATTAGAGGCGAATGAGCAGTTCTTC
.	.	TRBV15	TRBJ1-2	CATSKGRQGGRYGYTF	TGTGCCACCAGCAAAGGGAGGCAGGGAGGCAGGTATGGCTACACCTTC
.	TRBD1	TRBV29-1	TRBJ2-4	CSVEDNRGPSIQYF	TGCAGCGTTGAAGACAACAGGGGGCCTAGCATTCAGTACTTC
.	.	TRBV28	TRBJ2-7	CASSPGGGAPPEQYF	TGTGCCAGCAGCCCAGGGGGGGGGGCTCCTCCCGAGCAGTACTTC
.	.	TRBV3-1	TRBJ1-2	CASSHLGIRNGYTF	TGTGCCAGCAGCCACCTGGGGATTAGGAATGGCTACACCTTC
few	.	TRBV10-3	TRBJ2-7	CASRTDSAPYEQYF	TGTGCCTCGCGGACTGACAGCGCCCCCTACGAGCAGTACTTC
few	TRBD1	TRBV30	TRBJ1-1	CAWRNLGQGASEAFF	TGTGCCTGGAGGAACCTGGGACAGGGGGCGTCTGAAGCTTTCTTT
many	TRBD1	TRBV5-1	TRBJ1-2	CASSIGTGGNYGYTF	TGCGCCAGCAGCATAGGGACAGGGGGAAACTATGGCTACACCTTC
few	.	TRBV15	TRBJ1-5	CATSKREGYSNQPQHF	TGTGCCACCAGCAAAAGGGAGGGGTATAGCAATCAGCCCCAGCATTTT
few	TRBD2	TRBV9	TRBJ2-3	CASRPGGASTDTQYF	TGTGCCAGCAGGCCCGGGGGGGCGAGCACAGATACGCAGTATTTT
many	TRBD1	TRBV30	TRBJ2-7	CAWSVGTGAYEQYF	TGTGCCTGGAGTGTAGGGACAGGGGCCTACGAGCAGTACTTC
few	.	TRBV28	TRBJ1-6	CATKLPQRNSPLHF	TGTGCCACCAAACTACCCCAAAGAAATTCACCCCTCCACTTT
.	.	TRBV19	TRBJ1-2	CASSWAPPAYGYTF	TGTGCCAGTAGTTGGGCACCACCTGCCTATGGCTACACCTTC
many	.	TRBV5-5	TRBJ2-2	CASSLFQNTGELFF	TGTGCCAGCAGCTTGTTTCAGAACACCGGGGAGCTGTTTTTT
few	TRBD1	TRBV29-1	TRBJ1-2	CSVEDGQGDGYTF	TGCAGCGTTGAAGATGGACAGGGTGATGGCTACACCTTC
.	TRBD2	TRBV30	TRBJ2-4	CAYSPLAGVAKNIQYF	TGTGCCTATTCCCCCCTAGCGGGGGTAGCCAAAAACATTCAGTACTTC
once	.	TRBV2	TRBJ1-5	CASSELSVDQPQHF	TGTGCCAGCAGTGAACTGTCAGTTGATCAGCCCCAGCATTTT
many	.	TRBV20-1	TRBJ2-7	CSARGRGAGEQYF	TGCAGTGCTAGAGGTCGGGGGGCGGGCGAGCAGTACTTC
.	TRBD2	TRBV20-1	TRBJ2-7	CSAKGLAGSSYEQYF	TGCAGTGCCAAGGGACTAGCGGGATCCTCCTACGAGCAGTACTTC
many	TRBD2	TRBV7-6	TRBJ2-1	CASSSSGGAVINEQFF	TGTGCCAGCAGCTCTAGCGGGGGGGCGGTAATCAATGAGCAGTTCTTC
once	.	TRBV5-8	TRBJ1-3	CASSLTDSSGNTIYF	TGTGCCAGCAGCCTCACCGACAGCTCTGGAAACACCATATATTTT
many	TRBD1	TRBV5-4	TRBJ1-4	CASSLVGQQNEKLFF	TGTGCCAGCAGCTTGGTGGGACAGCAAAACGAAAAACTGTTTTTT
.	TRBD1	TRBV5-6	TRBJ1-4	CASSTGQGTGEKLFF	TGTGCCAGCAGCACAGGACAGGGGACGGGTGAAAAACTGTTTTTT